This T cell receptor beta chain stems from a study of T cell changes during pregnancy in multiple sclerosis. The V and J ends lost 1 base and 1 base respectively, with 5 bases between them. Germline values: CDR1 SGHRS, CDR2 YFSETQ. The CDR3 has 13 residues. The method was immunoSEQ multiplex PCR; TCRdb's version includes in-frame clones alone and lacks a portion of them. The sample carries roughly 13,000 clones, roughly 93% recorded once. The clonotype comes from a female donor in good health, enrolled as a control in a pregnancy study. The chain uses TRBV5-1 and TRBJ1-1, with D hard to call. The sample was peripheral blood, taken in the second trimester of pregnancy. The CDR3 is CASSLTSNTEAFF. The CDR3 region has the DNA TGCGCCAGCAGCTTGACATCGAACACTGAAGCTTTCTTT.